This T cell receptor (beta chain) was sequenced during a study of cytomegalovirus exposure and HLA in healthy donors. General study points: Presence/absence results assume similar sequencing depth per donor, which may not hold. Indistinguishability led to the exclusion of some V segments, TRBV6-2 and TRBV6-3 included. Later analysis associated a missense DCLRE1C variant with TCR beta V- and J-gene trimming.

On this clone: Its antigen is still unknown.

Primers for the PCR totalled 60 Vbeta and 13 Jbeta. This table comes from immunoSEQ multiplex PCR, and its TCRdb copy is limited to in-frame clones, with some not included. In the table there are over 120,000 clones, roughly 10% of which are singletons. V trimming: 3 bases; J trimming: 3 bases; junction bases outside the gene matches: 8. This CDR3 contains 16 residues. The germline gives CDR1 SGHTA, CDR2 FQGTGA. The receptor's source is a man over 45 in good health and CMV-seronegative. Source material: PBMCs. The V and J genes are TRBV7-3 and TRBJ2-1, with TRBD2 matching 7 bases. The CDR3 DNA reads TGTGCCAGCAGCTTGGGGGGGAGCCGTAACTACAATGAGCAGTTCTTC. This codes for CASSLGGSRNYNEQFF.